These 30 T cell receptor beta chains were all obtained from the same sample, sequenced in a study of memory CD8 T cells in hepatitis C reinfection. Time point described: late/post reinfection, 12 to 24 weeks after detection. TCR sequencing was done directly ex vivo on sorted cells, without expansion in vitro. Measured with immunoSEQ multiplex PCR; TCRdb has only the in-frame clones, and not every one. The table has approximately 46,000 clones, roughly 87% seen once; the top ten hold around 0.7%. Material: naive CD8+ T cells sorted from blood. The receptors were gathered from a man aged 18 to 29 with hepatitis C virus infection.

V is TRBV27 and J is TRBJ2-1; D ambiguous. The ends were cut back, 5 bases at V and 3 bases at J, with 20 bases in the middle. The CDR3 spans 17 residues. Germline CDR1 is MNHEY and CDR2 is SMNVEV (reference sequence). The CDR3 here is CASSDSRLVFSYNEQFF. The CDR3 coding sequence is TGTGCCAGCAGTGACTCAAGGCTGGTTTTTAGCTACAATGAGCAGTTCTTC.

The rearrangement uses TRBV27 and TRBJ1-6, with D possibly TRBD1 on 6 matching bases. CDR1 and CDR2 (germline): MNHEY, SMNVEV (reference sequence). This CDR3 spans 13 amino acids. The ends were cut back, 11 bases at V and 7 bases at J, with 15 bases in the middle. The CDR3 reads CACRVGANSPLHF. CDR3 bases: TGTGCCTGCCGAGTGGGGGCCAATTCACCCCTCCACTTT.

In the case of this clone: A read error may produce the germline difference seen at one junction end. At the DNA level, this CDR3 is encoded by other sequences in the same sample as well. This sequence joins TRBV10-3 and TRBJ1-5; D gene ambiguous. The CDR3 is 12 amino acids. CDR1 ENHRY and CDR2 SYGVKD come from the germline V gene. In DNA form, the CDR3 reads TGTGCCAGACTGTTTAGCAATCAGCCCCAACATTTT. Protein sequence: CARLFSNQPQHF.

The chain uses TRBV7-9 and TRBJ1-1; maybe TRBD1 (5 bases). The CDR3 has 17 amino acids. The germline V and J ends were trimmed by 1 base and 4 bases, with 19 bases remaining between them. Per the germline V gene, CDR1 is SEHNR and CDR2 is FQNEAQ (reference sequence). The CDR3 loop is CASSLVKRGPGGTEAFF. The DNA of the CDR3 is TGTGCCAGCAGCTTAGTCAAGCGGGGCCCCGGTGGCACTGAAGCTTTCTTT.

The chain carries TRBV7-3 and TRBJ2-5, with TRBD2 as a possible D gene (5 bases). The J call could be wrong; TRBJ2-7 is a better fit for the DNA end. The CDR3 is 15 residues long. The germline gives CDR1 SGHTA, CDR2 FQGTGA. The DNA for the CDR3 is TGTGCCAGCAGCTTAATCGCGGGCCCCCCCTACGAGCAGTACTTC. Protein product: CASSLIAGPPYEQYF.

The chain links TRBV14 to TRBJ2-7; 7 positions agree with TRBD1. Germline V gene data show CDR1 as SGHDN and CDR2 as FVKESK. The junction had 7 bases not matched to a gene; V was cut back by 4 bases and J by 4 bases. The CDR3 totals 14 residues. Written as DNA, the CDR3 is TGTGCCAGCAGCCGGACAGGCGGCGGGTACGAGCAGTACTTC. Residues: CASSRTGGGYEQYF.

Turning to this clone: Other nucleotide sequences from this sample produce the same CDR3. The chain is built from TRBV7-8 and TRBJ2-2, with 11 bases lining up with TRBD1. Losses at the gene ends were 3 bases for V and 3 bases for J; bases not matched to a gene: 6. Germline V CDR1 and CDR2: SGHVS, FQNEAQ. This CDR3 has 17 residues. The CDR3 spells CASSFDRDRGYTGELFF. The CDR3 region has the DNA TGTGCCAGCAGCTTCGACCGGGACAGGGGGTACACCGGGGAGCTGTTTTTT. The entire variable domain, with the rest obtained from reference TRBV7-8 and TRBJ2-2, is as follows: GAGVSQSPRYKVAKRGQDVALRCDPISGHVSLFWYQQALGQGPEFLTYFQNEAQLDKSGLPSDRFFAERPEGSVSTLKIQRTQQEDSAVYLCASSFDRDRGYTGELFFGEGSRLTVL.

The V call is TRBV2, the J call TRBJ1-5; 10 bases match TRBD1. Germline V lookup: CDR1 SNHLY, CDR2 FYNNEI. The CDR3 length is 19 residues. Unmatched junction bases numbered 13, after V lost 1 base and J lost 4 bases. CDR3 in amino acids: CASSEGGGTGAYGNQPQHF. The CDR3 DNA reads as TGTGCCAGCAGTGAAGGGGGCGGGACAGGGGCCTACGGGAATCAGCCCCAGCATTTT.

This clone showed up just once. The J gene is TRBJ2-2, the V gene TRBV5-4; the D gene is possibly TRBD2 (5 bases). Per germline, CDR1 SGHNT and CDR2 YYREEE (reference sequence). This CDR3 region has 15 residues. Trimming pared 5 bases from V and 6 bases from J, leaving 17 bases between. DNA of the CDR3: TGTGCCAGCAGGGCCGGGATAGGGTATCCCGGGGAGCTGTTTTTT. Translated: CASRAGIGYPGELFF.

J is TRBJ2-3 and V is TRBV20-1; D perhaps matches TRBD1 (6 bases). Germline V lookup: CDR1 DFQATT, CDR2 SNEGSKA (reference sequence). V was pared by 3 bases and J by 11 bases, with 12 bases between. The length of the CDR3 is 11 residues. In nucleotides, the CDR3 is TGCAGTGCTAGGAGGGGGTTCGAGCAGTATTTT. Translation: CSARRGFEQYF.

This clone was seen a single time. J is TRBJ2-7 and V is TRBV7-9, with D maybe TRBD1 (6 bases). Trimming shortened V by 3 bases and J by 0 bases, and 12 bases separated the two germline ends. The CDR3 spans 15 residues. Germline-derived CDR1 and CDR2 are SEHNR and FQNEAQ (reference sequence). The DNA for the CDR3 is TGTGCCAGCAGCTTGGGGGCCATAGGCTCCTACGAGCAGTACGTC. Its protein is CASSLGAIGSYEQYV.

V and J are TRBV29-1 and TRBJ2-3; the D gene is possibly TRBD2 (5 bases). The CDR3 consists of 14 residues. Germline V CDR1 and CDR2: SQVTM, ANQGSEA. Trimming removed 7 bases from V and 4 bases from J, with 18 bases in between. The CDR3 protein is CSARPGVSADTQYF. The CDR3 DNA is TGCAGCGCCAGACCCGGGGTTAGCGCAGATACGCAGTATTTT.

In DNA form, the CDR3 reads TGTGCCAGCAGCTTACCCAGCGGGGAGAACACCGGGGAGCTGTTTTTT. Its translation: CASSLPSGENTGELFF. The gene calls are TRBV11-3 and TRBJ2-2, with 7 bases fitting TRBD2. The V gene end was trimmed by 2 bases and the J gene end by 1 base; junction bases not matched to a gene: 4. Germline CDR1 and CDR2: SGHNT and YENEEA. There are 16 residues in the CDR3.

The chain has TRBV5-1 and TRBJ2-2; 9 bases are a match to TRBD2. Trimming cost V 4 bases and J 3 bases; bases outside gene matches: 10. This CDR3 comprises 17 residues. Germline CDR1 and CDR2: SGHRS and YFSETQ. CDR3 amino acids: CASSPEASGDYTGELFF. The CDR3 bases are TGCGCCAGCAGCCCGGAGGCTAGCGGGGACTACACCGGGGAGCTGTTTTTT.

The CDR3 coding sequence is TGTGCCAGCAGTTACGTCCCGGCAGGGAACACCGGGGAGCTGTTTTTT. Translating it yields CASSYVPAGNTGELFF. The V and J genes are TRBV6-5 and TRBJ2-2; D ambiguous. The CDR3 runs 16 residues. V was pared by 2 bases and J by 1 base, with 11 bases between. Germline-derived CDR1 and CDR2 are MNHEY and SVGAGI.

This chain connects TRBV11-2 to TRBJ2-7; D is undetermined. V dropped 4 bases and J dropped 5 bases, with 6 bases sitting between them. The CDR3 extends over 11 amino acids. Per the germline V gene, CDR1 is SGHAT and CDR2 is FQNNGV. CDR3 sequence: CASSSTDEQYF. Written as DNA, the CDR3 is TGTGCCAGCAGCTCCACGGACGAGCAGTACTTC.

The chain uses TRBV18 and TRBJ2-1; 8 bases line up with TRBD2. Trimming cost V 6 bases and J 8 bases; bases outside gene matches: 3. The germline V gene has CDR1 KGHSH and CDR2 LQKENI. The CDR3 totals 12 residues. The CDR3, as DNA: TGTGCCAGCTCTCCGGGGGGGGATGAGCAGTTCTTC. Translated, it gives CASSPGGDEQFF.

The chain is built from TRBV21-1 and TRBJ2-7; no DNA check was done on the table's D call, TRBD1. TRBV21-1 is tagged as a pseudogene. The CDR3 is made up of 17 amino acids. CDR3 nucleotides: TGTGCCAGCAGCAAAAACCTCCAGACAGGGGTATGGTACGAGCAGTACGTC. Residues: CASSKNLQTGVWYEQYV.

This sequence joins TRBV11-2 and TRBJ2-1, with unresolved D. Per the germline V gene, CDR1 is SGHAT and CDR2 is FQNNGV. The CDR3 spans 12 residues. V was pared by 3 bases and J by 7 bases, with 7 bases between. The DNA of the CDR3 is TGTGCCAGCAGCTTCACCCAGAATGAGCAGTTCTTC. Translation: CASSFTQNEQFF.

Details on this clone: Other nucleotide sequences from this sample produce the same CDR3. The chain has TRBV4-1 and TRBJ2-1; no firm D call. The V end lost 6 bases, the J end lost 8 bases, and 14 bases lay between the germline ends. CDR1 is MGHRA, CDR2 YSYEKL, per germline. The CDR3 sequence is 13 residues long. DNA for the CDR3: TGCGCCAGCAGTCCTCTCCCCTCCGATGAGCAGTTCTTC. Translating it yields CASSPLPSDEQFF.

In this sample, this clone turned up a few times. The V call is TRBV6-6, the J call TRBJ1-1; perhaps TRBD1 as D (5 bases). With 7 bases removed from V and 5 bases from J, the gap between germline ends came to 11 bases. The CDR3 covers 12 residues. From germline, CDR1 is MNHNY and CDR2 SVGAGI (reference sequence). As DNA, the CDR3 is TGTGCCAGCATCGTAGGGGCTACTGAAGCTTTCTTT. Translating it yields CASIVGATEAFF.

Comment on this clone: The junction differs from germline at one of its ends, possibly a read error. The chain is built from TRBV7-7 and TRBJ1-6; tentative D call: TRBD1 (6 bases). CDR3 length: 15 amino acids. Per germline, CDR1 SSHAT and CDR2 FNYEAQ (reference sequence). CDR3 DNA: TGTGCTAGCAGCCCCACGGACAGAGAAAATTCACCCCTCCACTTT. This sequence encodes CASSPTDRENSPLHF.

V usage is TRBV28 and J usage is TRBJ2-7; D ambiguous. The CDR3 is made up of 14 amino acids. Germline assignment: CDR1 MDHEN and CDR2 SYDVKM. V gave up 5 bases and J gave up 1 base, with 12 bases separating them. The CDR3 reads CASSPLLASYEQYF. The DNA of the CDR3 is TGTGCCAGCAGTCCCCTTCTGGCTTCCTACGAGCAGTACTTC. The full variable domain, rest sourced from reference TRBV28 and TRBJ2-7, is DVKVTQSSRYLVKRTGEKVFLECVQDMDHENMFWYRQDPGLGLRLIYFSYDVKMKEKGDIPEGYSVSREKKERFSLILESASTNQTSMYLCASSPLLASYEQYFGPGTRLTVT.

V gene TRBV10-3 combines with J gene TRBJ2-7; 14 bases align to TRBD2. Germline V gene sequence: CDR1 ENHRY, CDR2 SYGVKD. The J segment lost 2 bases and the V segment lost 10 bases, leaving 13 bases of the junction unmatched. The CDR3 is 17 residues long. CDR3 amino acids: CATFREGLAGVPYEQYF. In DNA form, the CDR3 reads TGTGCCACATTTAGGGAGGGACTAGCGGGAGTACCCTACGAGCAGTACTTC.

V and J are TRBV28 and TRBJ2-7; the D gene is possibly TRBD1 (7 bases). The length of the CDR3 is 14 residues. V lost 7 bases, J lost 5 bases, and 18 bases lay in between. In germline, CDR1 is MDHEN, CDR2 SYDVKM. CDR3 nucleotides: TGTGCCAGCAATCCAGGGGGGTTATTGAACGAGCAGTACTTC. It codes for CASNPGGLLNEQYF. The complete variable domain, with remaining parts taken from reference TRBV28 and TRBJ2-7, reads DVKVTQSSRYLVKRTGEKVFLECVQDMDHENMFWYRQDPGLGLRLIYFSYDVKMKEKGDIPEGYSVSREKKERFSLILESASTNQTSMYLCASNPGGLLNEQYFGPGTRLTVT.

The chain employs TRBV2 and TRBJ2-2; 8 bases agree with TRBD2. Germline V gives CDR1 SNHLY, CDR2 FYNNEI. The CDR3 contains 17 residues. V was clipped by 3 bases and J by 5 bases; unmatched bases: 11. CDR3 DNA sequence: TGTGCCAGCAGTGATTTTGTAGCGGGGATGGGGACCGGGGAGCTGTTTTTT. Its protein product is CASSDFVAGMGTGELFF. Using reference TRBV2 and TRBJ2-2 for the parts outside the CDR3, the full variable domain is EPEVTQTPSHQVTQMGQEVILRCVPISNHLYFYWYRQILGQKVEFLVSFYNNEISEKSEIFDDQFSVERPDGSNFTLKIRSTKLEDSAMYFCASSDFVAGMGTGELFFGEGSRLTVL.

V usage is TRBV29-1 and J usage is TRBJ1-4; 7 bases fit TRBD1. The germline gives CDR1 SQVTM, CDR2 ANQGSEA. J gave up 0 bases and V 1 base, and 5 bases lay outside the gene matches. This CDR3 has 16 amino acids. The CDR3 sequence is CSVEALGTATNEKLFF. CDR3 coding DNA: TGCAGCGTTGAAGCGCTCGGGACAGCAACTAATGAAAAACTGTTTTTT. The full variable domain, with the rest looked up from reference TRBV29-1 and TRBJ1-4, is SAVISQKPSRDICQRGTSLTIQCQVDSQVTMMFWYRQQPGQSLTLIATANQGSEATYESGFVIDKFPISRPNLTFSTLTVSNMSPEDSSIYLCSVEALGTATNEKLFFGSGTQLSVL.

This sequence joins TRBV13 and TRBJ2-1; tentatively, D is TRBD2 (6 bases). V lost 0 bases and J lost 9, with 9 bases in between. CDR1 is PRHDT and CDR2 is FYEKMQ in the germline V gene (reference sequence). The CDR3 has 13 residues. The CDR3, as DNA: TGTGCCAGCAGCTTAGGGCCCGGGGGTGAGCAGTTCTTC. This sequence encodes CASSLGPGGEQFF.

This clone was detected only once. The chain links TRBV19 to TRBJ2-1, with no clear D. Trimming took 5 bases from V and 0 from J, leaving 5 bases between them. CDR1 and CDR2 (germline): LNHDA, SQIVND (reference sequence). This CDR3 region has 13 residues. DNA for the CDR3: TGTGCCAGTAGTCCCTTCTCCTACAATGAGCAGTTCTTC. Protein product: CASSPFSYNEQFF.

This clone was detected only once. The chain couples TRBV10-3 to TRBJ2-1; 11 nucleotides line up with TRBD2. V was clipped by 4 bases and J by 4 bases; unmatched bases: 6. The CDR3 has 16 amino acids. The germline V gene has CDR1 ENHRY and CDR2 SYGVKD. The CDR3 here is CAISGQLAGVYNEQFF. CDR3 DNA: TGTGCCATCAGTGGACAACTAGCGGGGGTTTACAATGAGCAGTTCTTC.